This T cell receptor (beta chain) came from a study of control samples from healthy donors and cancer patients. Here immunoSEQ multiplex PCR was the method, and the copy in TCRdb shows in-frame clones only, minus some. The table includes tens of thousands of clones, 70% to 90% detected once. This CDR3 comprises 10 residues. Germline V gene sequence: CDR1 SNHLY, CDR2 FYNNEI. V dropped 6 bases and J dropped 3 bases, with 3 bases sitting between them. The J gene is TRBJ2-7, the V gene TRBV2; no reliable D call. The receptor's source is a woman in her sixties with lung cancer. Sequencing was performed on PBMCs. CDR3 sequence (DNA): TGTGCCAGCAGCTACTACGAGCAGTACTTC. It translates to CASSYYEQYF.